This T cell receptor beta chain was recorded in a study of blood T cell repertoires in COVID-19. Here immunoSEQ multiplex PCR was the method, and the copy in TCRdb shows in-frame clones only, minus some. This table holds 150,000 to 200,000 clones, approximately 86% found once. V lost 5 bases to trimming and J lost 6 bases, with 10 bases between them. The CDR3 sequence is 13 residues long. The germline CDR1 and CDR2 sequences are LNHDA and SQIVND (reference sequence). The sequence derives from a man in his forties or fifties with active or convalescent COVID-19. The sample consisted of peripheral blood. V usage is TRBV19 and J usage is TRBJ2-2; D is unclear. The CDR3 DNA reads TGTGCCAGTAGTGCGCGGCCCCCCGGGGAGCTGTTTTTT. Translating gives CASSARPPGELFF. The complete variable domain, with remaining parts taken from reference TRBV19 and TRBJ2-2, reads DGGITQSPKYLFRKEGQNVTLSCEQNLNHDAMYWYRQDPGQGLRLIYYSQIVNDFQKGDIAEGYSVSREKKESFPLTVTSAQKNPTAFYLCASSARPPGELFFGEGSRLTVL.